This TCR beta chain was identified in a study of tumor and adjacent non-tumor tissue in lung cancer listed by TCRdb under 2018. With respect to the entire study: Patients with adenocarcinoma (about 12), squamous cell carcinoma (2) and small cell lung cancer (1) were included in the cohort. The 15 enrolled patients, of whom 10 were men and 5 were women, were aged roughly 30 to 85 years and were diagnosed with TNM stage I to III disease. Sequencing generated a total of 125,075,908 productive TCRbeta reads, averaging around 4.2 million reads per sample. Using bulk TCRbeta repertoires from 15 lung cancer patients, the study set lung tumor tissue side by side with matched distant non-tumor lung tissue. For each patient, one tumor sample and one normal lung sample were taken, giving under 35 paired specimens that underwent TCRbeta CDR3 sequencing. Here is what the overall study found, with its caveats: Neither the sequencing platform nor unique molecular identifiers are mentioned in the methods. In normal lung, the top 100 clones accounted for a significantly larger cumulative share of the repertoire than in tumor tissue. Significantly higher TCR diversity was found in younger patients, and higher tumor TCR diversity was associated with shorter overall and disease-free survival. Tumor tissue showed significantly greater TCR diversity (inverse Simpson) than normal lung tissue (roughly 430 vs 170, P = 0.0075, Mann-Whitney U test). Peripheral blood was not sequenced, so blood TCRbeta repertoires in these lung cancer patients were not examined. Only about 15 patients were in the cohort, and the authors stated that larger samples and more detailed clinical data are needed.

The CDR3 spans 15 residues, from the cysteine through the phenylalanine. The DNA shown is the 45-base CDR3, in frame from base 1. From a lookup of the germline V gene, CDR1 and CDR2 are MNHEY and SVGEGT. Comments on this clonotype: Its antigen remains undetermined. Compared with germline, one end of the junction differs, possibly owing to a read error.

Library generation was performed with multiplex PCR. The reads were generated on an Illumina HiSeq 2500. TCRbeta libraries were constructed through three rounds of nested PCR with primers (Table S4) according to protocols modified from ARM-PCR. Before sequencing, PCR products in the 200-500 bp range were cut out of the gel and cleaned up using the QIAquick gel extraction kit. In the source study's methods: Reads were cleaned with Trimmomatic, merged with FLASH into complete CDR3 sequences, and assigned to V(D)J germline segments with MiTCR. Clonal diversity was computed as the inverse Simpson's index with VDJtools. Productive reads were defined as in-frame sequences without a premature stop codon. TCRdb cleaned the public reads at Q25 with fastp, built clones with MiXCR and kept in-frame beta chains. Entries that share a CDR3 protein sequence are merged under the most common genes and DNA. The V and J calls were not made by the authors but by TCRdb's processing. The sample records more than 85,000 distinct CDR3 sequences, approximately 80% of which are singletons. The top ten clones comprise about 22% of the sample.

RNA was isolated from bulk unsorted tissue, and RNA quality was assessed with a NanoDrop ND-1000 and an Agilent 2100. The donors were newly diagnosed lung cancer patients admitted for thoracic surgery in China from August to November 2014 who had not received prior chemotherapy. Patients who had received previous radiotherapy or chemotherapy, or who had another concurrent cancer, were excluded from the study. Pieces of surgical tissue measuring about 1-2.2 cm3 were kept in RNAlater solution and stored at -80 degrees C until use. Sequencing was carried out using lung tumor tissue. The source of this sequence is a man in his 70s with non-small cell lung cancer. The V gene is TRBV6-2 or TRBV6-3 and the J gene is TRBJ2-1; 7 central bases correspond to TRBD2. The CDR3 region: CASSSGLGNTNEQFF. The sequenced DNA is TGTGCCAGTAGTTCAGGACTAGGCAATACCAATGAGCAGTTCTTC.